Shown below are 8 T cell receptor beta chains from a single sample sequenced in a study of T cell responses to AZD1222 COVID-19 vaccine. Sequenced by immunoSEQ multiplex PCR; TCRdb stores in-frame clones only, minus some. The sample carries 90,000 to 110,000 clones, around 89% recorded once. Sequenced here: peripheral blood, sampled on day 0 of AZD1222 vaccination. These receptors were obtained from an adult in good health.

The gene calls are TRBV11-1 and TRBJ1-1; D is unresolved. CDR3 length equals 13 residues. V lost 0 bases and J lost 4, with 6 bases in between. The germline gives CDR1 SGHAT, CDR2 FQDESV (reference sequence). The CDR3 nucleotides are TGTGCCAGCAGCTTAGCACGGACCACTGAAGCTTTCTTT. It is translated as CASSLARTTEAFF.

The V call is TRBV5-6, the J call TRBJ2-1, with D uncertain. Trimming pared 0 bases from V and 9 bases from J, leaving 10 bases between. The CDR3 covers 13 residues. CDR1 is SGHDT and CDR2 is YYEEEE in the germline V gene. CDR3 DNA sequence: TGTGCCAGCAGCTTGGCACTGACAACTGAGCAGTTCTTC. Residues: CASSLALTTEQFF. The full variable domain, with the rest looked up from reference TRBV5-6 and TRBJ2-1, is DAGVTQSPTHLIKTRGQQVTLRCSPKSGHDTVSWYQQALGQGPQFIFQYYEEEERQRGNFPDRFSGHQFPNYSSELNVNALLLGDSALYLCASSLALTTEQFFGPGTRLTVL.

The rearrangement links TRBV24-1 to TRBJ2-7, with 9 bases aligning to TRBD2. The J segment lost 2 bases and the V segment lost 12 bases, leaving 7 bases of the junction unmatched. Germline loops: CDR1 KGHDR, CDR2 SFDVKD. There are 13 residues in the CDR3. The CDR3 loop is CAPRTSEAYEQYF. CDR3 nucleotide sequence: TGTGCCCCACGGACTAGCGAAGCCTACGAGCAGTACTTC.

The chain is built from TRBV7-9 and TRBJ1-4; D may be TRBD1 (6 bases). The CDR3 consists of 14 residues. Germline-derived CDR1 and CDR2 are SEHNR and FQNEAQ (reference sequence). V was clipped by 1 base and J by 6 bases, with 9 bases between them. The CDR3 is CASSLGGQDEKLFF. The CDR3 region has the DNA TGTGCCAGCAGCTTAGGGGGGCAGGATGAAAAACTGTTTTTT.

The genes are TRBV11-2 and TRBJ2-7; D is unclear. Deletions cut 1 base from V and 0 bases from J, with 7 bases between. The germline V gene has CDR1 SGHAT and CDR2 FQNNGV. The CDR3 runs 14 residues. CDR3 DNA sequence: TGTGCCAGCAGCTTAGTCAGAAGCTCCTACGAGCAGTACTTC. As protein: CASSLVRSSYEQYF.

V is TRBV5-6 and J is TRBJ1-2; 10 bases fit TRBD1. Trimming took 0 bases from V and 8 from J; bases not matched to a gene: 4. Germline loops: CDR1 SGHDT, CDR2 YYEEEE. The length of the CDR3 is 14 residues. CDR3 region: CASSLVGTGDGYTF. The DNA for the CDR3 is TGTGCCAGCAGCTTGGTCGGGACAGGGGACGGCTACACCTTC.

The CDR3 sequence is CASSVDSSVEQFF. The DNA of the CDR3 is TGTGCCAGCAGCGTAGATTCGTCGGTCGAGCAGTTCTTC. The chain uses TRBV9 and TRBJ2-1; D unresolved. Germline V lookup: CDR1 SGDLS, CDR2 YYNGEE. The CDR3 contains 13 residues. V lost 0 bases and J 10 bases, leaving 11 bases between the germline ends.

The CDR3 nucleotides are TGTGCCAGCAGCCGGATCTCCTACGAGCAGTACTTC. Translating it yields CASSRISYEQYF. V usage is TRBV28 and J usage is TRBJ2-7; D unclear. With 6 bases removed from V and 0 bases from J, the gap between germline ends came to 6 bases. Germline V gene sequence: CDR1 MDHEN, CDR2 SYDVKM. The CDR3 loop spans 12 amino acids.